The 9 T cell receptor beta chains given below trace back to one sample, sequenced in a study of cytomegalovirus exposure and HLA in healthy donors. The PCR made use of 60 Vbeta and 13 Jbeta primers. The method was immunoSEQ multiplex PCR; TCRdb's version includes in-frame clones alone and lacks a portion of them. The top ten clones hold about 1.2% of a sample with about 190,000 clones, more than 75% of them seen once. The sequenced sample consisted of PBMCs. These receptors were collected from a man aged 25-45 years in good health and CMV-seronegative.

The chain recombines TRBV19 with TRBJ2-7; TRBD2 agrees at 11 bases. This CDR3 is built from 17 residues. CDR1 is LNHDA, CDR2 SQIVND, per germline (reference sequence). V trimming: 1 base; J trimming: 6 bases; junction bases outside the gene matches: 11. The CDR3 DNA sequence: TGTGCCAGTAGTATAGTACCCTTAGCGGGAGGGCCAAGCGAGCAGTACTTC. It codes for CASSIVPLAGGPSEQYF.

This sequence joins TRBV6-1 and TRBJ1-5; D gene unclear. The CDR3 length is 16 residues. Germline values: CDR1 MNHNS, CDR2 SASEGT. V was trimmed by 2 bases and J by 13 bases, leaving 24 bases between them. DNA of the CDR3: TGTGCCAGCAGTGAACCCACTAGGCCCGAGGTCCTCCGTCAGCATTTT. Its protein product is CASSEPTRPEVLRQHF.

The V gene is TRBV18, the J gene TRBJ2-6, with D tentatively TRBD1 (5 bases). Germline lookup yields CDR1 KGHSH and CDR2 LQKENI. The CDR3 spans 20 residues. V shed 5 bases and J shed 1 base, with 24 bases lying between them. CDR3 DNA sequence: TGTGCCAGCTCATCGATCATCCCGCAGGGTGTAGGGTCTGGGGCCAACGTCCTGACTTTC. This codes for CASSSIIPQGVGSGANVLTF.

The chain carries TRBV29-1 and TRBJ1-3; 7 bases fit TRBD1. The trim removed 6 bases at V and 0 bases at J, leaving 2 bases unmatched. Germline V gene sequence: CDR1 SQVTM, CDR2 ANQGSEA. CDR3 length equals 13 residues. This chain's CDR3 is CSVRTGSGNTIYF. DNA for the CDR3: TGCAGCGTCAGGACAGGCTCTGGAAACACCATATATTTT.

This clone was seen once. V and J are TRBV30 and TRBJ1-2; TRBD1 might be the D (5 bases). V shed 4 bases and J shed 2 bases, with 5 bases lying between them. Looked up from germline, CDR1 is GTSNPN and CDR2 is SVGIG (reference sequence). This CDR3 contains 11 residues. The CDR3 region has the DNA TGTGCCTGGACAGGGAACTATGGCTACACCTTC. It encodes CAWTGNYGYTF.

On this clone itself: Additional DNA sequences in this sample encode the identical CDR3. The J gene is TRBJ1-2, the V gene TRBV20-1, with D possibly being TRBD1 (6 bases). V dropped 7 bases and J dropped 4 bases, with 10 bases sitting between them. Germline V gene lookup returns CDR1 DFQATT and CDR2 SNEGSKA (reference sequence). CDR3 length: 11 residues. As DNA, the CDR3 is TGCAGTGGTGGACAGTCCTATGGCTACACCTTC. As protein: CSGGQSYGYTF.

This clone was seen a few times. The chain has TRBV28 and TRBJ1-4; the D is unclear. The CDR3 totals 11 residues. Germline loops: CDR1 MDHEN, CDR2 SYDVKM. Trimming removed 10 bases at V and 5 bases at J, with 8 bases between. This chain's CDR3 is CAIRVNEKLFF. For the CDR3, the DNA is TGTGCCATCCGAGTGAATGAAAAACTGTTTTTT.

The CDR3 here is CASADNEQFF. DNA of the CDR3: TGTGCCAGCGCGGACAATGAGCAGTTCTTC. The V and J genes are TRBV28 and TRBJ2-1; D ambiguous. This CDR3 spans 10 amino acids. Germline V CDR1 and CDR2: MDHEN, SYDVKM. V gave up 8 bases and J gave up 5 bases, with 4 bases separating them.

The chain uses TRBV5-4 and TRBJ2-7; 8 bases agree with TRBD2. Germline V gene sequence: CDR1 SGHNT, CDR2 YYREEE (reference sequence). The V gene end was trimmed by 2 bases and the J gene end by 3 bases; junction bases not matched to a gene: 7. CDR3 length: 15 amino acids. The CDR3 nucleotides read TGTGCCAGCAGCTTTTTAGCGGGACGGAGCTACGAGCAGTACTTC. This translates into CASSFLAGRSYEQYF.